This T cell receptor (beta chain) was found in a study of identical twins. Overall study findings and caveats: Researchers reported weaker excess twin sharing in beta out-of-frame sequences.

CDR1 is DFQATT and CDR2 is SNEGSKA in the germline V gene (reference sequence). Trimming cost V 6 bases and J 3 bases; bases outside gene matches: 3. This CDR3 has 14 residues. TCRdb independently ran MiXCR on the 5' RACE reads; one entry per CDR3 protein. The data contain some 710,000 distinct CDR3 sequences, roughly 6% of them singletons. In the case of this clonotype: Antigen unknown.

The chain has TRBV20-1 and TRBJ2-3; 13 positions agree with TRBD2. Sequenced input: naive T cells sorted from blood. The sequence came from a man younger than 35 in good health. This CDR3 reads CSALTSGRTDTQYF. CDR3 nucleotide sequence: TGCAGTGCCCTGACTAGCGGGAGGACAGATACGCAGTATTTT.